Listed here are 5 T cell receptor beta chains from one sample, sequenced in a study of cytomegalovirus exposure and HLA in healthy donors. Assay: immunoSEQ multiplex PCR; the TCRdb copy retains only in-frame clones and omits some. The sample contains 250,000 or so clones, 85% to 90% of which appear only once. The sample consisted of PBMCs. The receptors originated from a man aged 18 to 29 in good health and CMV-seronegative.

This clone is a singleton in its sample. The chain recombines TRBV27 with TRBJ2-1; TRBD2 agrees at 13 bases. CDR3 length: 15 residues. J lost 9 bases, V lost 4 bases, and 6 bases had no gene match. CDR1 and CDR2 (germline): MNHEY, SMNVEV (reference sequence). The CDR3 DNA follows: TGTGCCAGCAGTTCACTAGCGGGGGGGCCCGGTGAGCAGTTCTTC. Translating it yields CASSSLAGGPGEQFF.

This chain joins TRBV11-2 and TRBJ1-2; TRBD1 agrees at 7 bases. Looked up from germline, CDR1 is SGHAT and CDR2 is FQNNGV. CDR3 length: 13 amino acids. V was pared by 4 bases and J by 8 bases, with 7 bases of the junction left unmatched. The CDR3 sequence is CASSYGTDGGYTF. The DNA for the CDR3 is TGTGCCAGCAGCTACGGGACAGACGGCGGCTACACCTTC. Filled out from reference TRBV11-2 and TRBJ1-2, the complete variable domain reads EAGVAQSPRYKIIEKRQSVAFWCNPISGHATLYWYQQILGQGPKLLIQFQNNGVVDDSQLPKDRFSAERLKGVDSTLKIQPAKLEDSAVYLCASSYGTDGGYTFGSGTRLTVV.

This rearrangement joins TRBV9 to TRBJ1-2; 8 bases line up with TRBD1. V was clipped by 0 bases and J by 4 bases; unmatched bases: 5. Germline-derived CDR1 and CDR2 are SGDLS and YYNGEE. The CDR3 is 15 amino acids. CDR3 bases: TGTGCCAGCAGCGTAGATGGACAGGGTACCTATGGCTACACCTTC. This sequence encodes CASSVDGQGTYGYTF.

The CDR3 coding sequence is TGTGCTAGTGGTTTGTCCATGTACGAGCAGTACTTC. It encodes CASGLSMYEQYF. J is TRBJ2-7 and V is TRBV12-5; D gene ambiguous. This CDR3 spans 12 amino acids. V lost 2 bases to trimming and J lost 4 bases, with 6 bases between them. Germline lookup yields CDR1 LGHNT and CDR2 FRNRAP.

The chain has TRBV28 and TRBJ2-1, with D maybe TRBD1 (6 bases). The V and J ends lost 1 base and 3 bases respectively, with 13 bases between them. Per the germline V gene, CDR1 is MDHEN and CDR2 is SYDVKM. There are 16 residues in the CDR3. The CDR3 here is CASSLFPRGNYNEQFF. In DNA, the CDR3 is TGTGCCAGCAGTTTATTTCCCAGGGGAAACTACAATGAGCAGTTCTTC.